The present TCR beta chain was sequenced within a study of neurological immune-mediated disorders. This clonotype was found many times. The antigen is undetermined. The cDNA came from 5'RACE with 10-nucleotide random UMIs. Over 190 million TCR-beta sequences (from 15-18 subjects) were yielded by each sequencing run. Using its own MiXCR run on the 5' RACE reads, TCRdb lists one record per CDR3 protein. The table has some 60,000 distinct CDR3 sequences, more than 7.5% seen once. Time point noted: longitudinal time-point 2. Volunteers at a blood bank in Maryland, USA, were the healthy controls. Germline V gene lookup returns CDR1 SEHNR and CDR2 FQNEAQ (reference sequence). The V gene lost 1 base and the J gene lost 5 bases, with 11 bases spanning the gap. The CDR3 totals 15 residues. General study results and limits: The most TCR clonal expansion was seen in HTLV-1-associated myelopathy, whereas the least was seen in multiple sclerosis, below the level in healthy controls.

The TCR was taken from a man aged 25 to 40 in good health. Sequenced sample: PBMCs. The chain is built from TRBV7-9 and TRBJ1-4, with D perhaps matching TRBD1 (6 bases). Here the CDR3 DNA reads TGTGCCAGCAGCTTAGTCCCGGACAGAAATGAAAAACTGTTTTTT. Protein: CASSLVPDRNEKLFF.